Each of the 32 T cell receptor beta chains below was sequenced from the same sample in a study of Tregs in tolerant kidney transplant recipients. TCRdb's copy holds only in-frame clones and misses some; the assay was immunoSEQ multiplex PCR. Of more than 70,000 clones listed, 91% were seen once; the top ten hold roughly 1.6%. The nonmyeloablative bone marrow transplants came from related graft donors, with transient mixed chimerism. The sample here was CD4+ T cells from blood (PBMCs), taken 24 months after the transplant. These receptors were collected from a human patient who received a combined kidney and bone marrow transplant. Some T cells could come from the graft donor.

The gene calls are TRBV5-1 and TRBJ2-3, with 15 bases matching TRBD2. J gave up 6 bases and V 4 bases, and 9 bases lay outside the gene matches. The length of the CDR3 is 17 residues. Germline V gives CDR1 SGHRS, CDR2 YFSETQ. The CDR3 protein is CASSNRAGTSGRDTQYF. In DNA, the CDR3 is TGCGCCAGCAGCAACCGAGCCGGGACTAGCGGGAGGGATACGCAGTATTTT. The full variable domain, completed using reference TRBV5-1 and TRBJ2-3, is KAGVTQTPRYLIKTRGQQVTLSCSPISGHRSVSWYQQTPGQGLQFLFEYFSETQRNKGNFPGRFSGRQFSNSRSEMNVSTLELGDSALYLCASSNRAGTSGRDTQYFGPGTRLTVL.

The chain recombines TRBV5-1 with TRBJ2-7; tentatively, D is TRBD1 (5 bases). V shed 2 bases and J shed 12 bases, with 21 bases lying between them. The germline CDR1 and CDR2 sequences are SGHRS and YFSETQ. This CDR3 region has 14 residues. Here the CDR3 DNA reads TGCGCCAGCAGCTTCACAGCCTCCCAGGGTTCGCTGTACTTC. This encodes CASSFTASQGSLYF. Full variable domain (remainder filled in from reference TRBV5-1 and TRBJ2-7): KAGVTQTPRYLIKTRGQQVTLSCSPISGHRSVSWYQQTPGQGLQFLFEYFSETQRNKGNFPGRFSGRQFSNSRSEMNVSTLELGDSALYLCASSFTASQGSLYFGPGTRLTVT.

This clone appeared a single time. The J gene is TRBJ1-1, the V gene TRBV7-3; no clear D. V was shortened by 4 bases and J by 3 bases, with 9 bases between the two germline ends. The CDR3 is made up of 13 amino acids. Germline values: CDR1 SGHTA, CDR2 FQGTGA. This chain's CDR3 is CASSSQSYTEAFF. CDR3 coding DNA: TGTGCCAGCAGCTCACAATCGTACACTGAAGCTTTCTTT.

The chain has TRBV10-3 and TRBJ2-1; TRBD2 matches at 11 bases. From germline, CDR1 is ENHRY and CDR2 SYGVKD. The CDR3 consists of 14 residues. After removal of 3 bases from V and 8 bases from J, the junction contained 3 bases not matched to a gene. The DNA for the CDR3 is TGTGCCATCAGTGACACTAGCGGGAGCGATGAGCAGTTCTTC. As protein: CAISDTSGSDEQFF.

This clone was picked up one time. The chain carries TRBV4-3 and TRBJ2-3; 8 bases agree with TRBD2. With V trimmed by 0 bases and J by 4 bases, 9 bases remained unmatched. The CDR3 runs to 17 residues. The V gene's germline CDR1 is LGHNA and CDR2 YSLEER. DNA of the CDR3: TGCGCCAGCAGCCAAGATCGGGGTAGCGGGGTGGCAGATACGCAGTATTTT. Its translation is CASSQDRGSGVADTQYF.

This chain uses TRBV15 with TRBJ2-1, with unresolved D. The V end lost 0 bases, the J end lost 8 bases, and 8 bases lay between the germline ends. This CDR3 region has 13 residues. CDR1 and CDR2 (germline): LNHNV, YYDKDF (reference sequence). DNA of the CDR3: TGTGCCACCAGCAGAGATCACGAGGATGAGCAGTTCTTC. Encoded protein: CATSRDHEDEQFF.

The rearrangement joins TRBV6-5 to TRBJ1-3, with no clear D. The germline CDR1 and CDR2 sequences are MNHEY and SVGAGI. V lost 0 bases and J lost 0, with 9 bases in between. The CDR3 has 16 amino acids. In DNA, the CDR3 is TGTGCCAGCAGTTACTCGATCCCAGTCTCTGGAAACACCATATATTTT. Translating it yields CASSYSIPVSGNTIYF.

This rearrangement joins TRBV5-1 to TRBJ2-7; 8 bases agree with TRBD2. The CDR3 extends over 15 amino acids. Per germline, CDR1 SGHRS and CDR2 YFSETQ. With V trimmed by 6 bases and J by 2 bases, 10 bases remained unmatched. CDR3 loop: CASTLGTSGTYEQYF. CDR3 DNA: TGCGCCAGCACCTTAGGTACTAGCGGAACCTACGAGCAGTACTTC.

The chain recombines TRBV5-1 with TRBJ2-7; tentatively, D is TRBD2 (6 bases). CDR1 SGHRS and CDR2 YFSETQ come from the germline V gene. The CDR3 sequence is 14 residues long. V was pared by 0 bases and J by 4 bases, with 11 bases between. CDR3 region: CASSLDRRAYEQYF. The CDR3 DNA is TGCGCCAGCAGCTTGGACAGGAGGGCGTACGAGCAGTACTTC.

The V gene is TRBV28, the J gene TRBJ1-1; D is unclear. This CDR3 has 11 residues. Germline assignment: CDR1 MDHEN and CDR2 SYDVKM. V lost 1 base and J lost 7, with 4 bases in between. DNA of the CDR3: TGTGCCAGCAGTTTATACAGTGAAGCTTTCTTT. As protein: CASSLYSEAFF.

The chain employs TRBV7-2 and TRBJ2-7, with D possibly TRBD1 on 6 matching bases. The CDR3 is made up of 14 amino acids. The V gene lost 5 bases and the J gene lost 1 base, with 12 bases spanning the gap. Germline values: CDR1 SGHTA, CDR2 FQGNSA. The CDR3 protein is CASSAQQGSYEQYF. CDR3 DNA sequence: TGTGCCAGCAGCGCACAACAGGGTTCCTACGAGCAGTACTTC.

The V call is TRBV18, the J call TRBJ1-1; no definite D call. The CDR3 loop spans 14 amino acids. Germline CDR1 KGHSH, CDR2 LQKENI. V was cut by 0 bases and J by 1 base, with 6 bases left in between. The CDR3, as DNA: TGTGCCAGCTCACCACCGAGCGGGAACACTGAAGCTTTCTTT. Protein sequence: CASSPPSGNTEAFF.

The DNA of the CDR3 is TGCGCCAGCAGCCTCCGACTAGCGGGGGGGCCGTGGGATACGCAGTATTTT. This translates into CASSLRLAGGPWDTQYF. This chain connects TRBV4-3 to TRBJ2-3; the match to TRBD2 covers 14 bases. The CDR3 has 17 amino acids. The V gene's germline CDR1 is LGHNA and CDR2 YSLEER. The V segment lost 4 bases and the J segment 6 bases; nucleotides outside the gene matches: 9.

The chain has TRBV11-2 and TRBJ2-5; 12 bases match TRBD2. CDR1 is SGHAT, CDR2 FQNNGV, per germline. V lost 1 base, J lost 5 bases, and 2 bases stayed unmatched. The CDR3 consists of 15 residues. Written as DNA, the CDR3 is TGTGCCAGCAGCTTAGGAGGACTAGCGGGGGAGACCCAGTACTTC. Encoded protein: CASSLGGLAGETQYF.

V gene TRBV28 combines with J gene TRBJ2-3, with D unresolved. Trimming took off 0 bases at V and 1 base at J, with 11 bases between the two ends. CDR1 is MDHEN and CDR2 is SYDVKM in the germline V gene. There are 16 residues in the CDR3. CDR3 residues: CASSLWAPRGTDTQYF. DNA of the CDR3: TGTGCCAGCAGTTTATGGGCTCCCCGGGGCACAGATACGCAGTATTTT. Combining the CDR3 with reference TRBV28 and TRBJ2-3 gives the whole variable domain DVKVTQSSRYLVKRTGEKVFLECVQDMDHENMFWYRQDPGLGLRLIYFSYDVKMKEKGDIPEGYSVSREKKERFSLILESASTNQTSMYLCASSLWAPRGTDTQYFGPGTRLTVL.

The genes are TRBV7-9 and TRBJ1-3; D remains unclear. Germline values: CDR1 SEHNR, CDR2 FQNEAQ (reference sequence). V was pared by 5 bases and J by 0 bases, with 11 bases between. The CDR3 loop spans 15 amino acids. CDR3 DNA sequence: TGTGCCAGCAGCCCTTTGGAGTTCTCTGGAAACACCATATATTTT. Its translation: CASSPLEFSGNTIYF.

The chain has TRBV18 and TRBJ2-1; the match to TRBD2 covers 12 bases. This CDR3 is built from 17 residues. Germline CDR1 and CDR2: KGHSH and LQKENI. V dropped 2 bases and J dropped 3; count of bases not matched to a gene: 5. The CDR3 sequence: CASSPRLAGVVYNEQFF. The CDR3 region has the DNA TGTGCCAGCTCACCAAGACTAGCGGGAGTGGTCTACAATGAGCAGTTCTTC.

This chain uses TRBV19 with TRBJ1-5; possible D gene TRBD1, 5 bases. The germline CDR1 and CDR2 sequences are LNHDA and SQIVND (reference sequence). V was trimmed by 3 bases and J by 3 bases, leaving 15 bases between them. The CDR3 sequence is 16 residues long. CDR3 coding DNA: TGTGCCAGTAGTATCAGGGTCGGGCAGGACAATCAGCCCCAGCATTTT. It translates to CASSIRVGQDNQPQHF.

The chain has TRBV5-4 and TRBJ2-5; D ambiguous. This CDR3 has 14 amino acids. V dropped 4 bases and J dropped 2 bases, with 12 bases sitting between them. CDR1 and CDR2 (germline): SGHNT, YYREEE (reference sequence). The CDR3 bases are TGTGCCAGCAGCCCGGTGGGCGTTCAAGAGACCCAGTACTTC. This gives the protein CASSPVGVQETQYF.

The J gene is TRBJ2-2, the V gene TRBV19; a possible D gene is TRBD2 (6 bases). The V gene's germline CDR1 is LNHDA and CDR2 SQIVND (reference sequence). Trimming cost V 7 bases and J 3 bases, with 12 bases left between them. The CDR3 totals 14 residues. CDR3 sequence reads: CASTGGTYTGELFF. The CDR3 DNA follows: TGTGCCAGTACTGGCGGGACTTACACCGGGGAGCTGTTTTTT.

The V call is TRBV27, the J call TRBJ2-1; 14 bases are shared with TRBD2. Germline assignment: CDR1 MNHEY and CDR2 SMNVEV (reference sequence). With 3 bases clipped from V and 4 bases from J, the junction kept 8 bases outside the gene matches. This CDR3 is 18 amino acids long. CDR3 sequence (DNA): TGTGCCAGCAGTTTGACCGGGACTAGCGGGGGATTTTACAATGAGCAGTTCTTC. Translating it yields CASSLTGTSGGFYNEQFF.

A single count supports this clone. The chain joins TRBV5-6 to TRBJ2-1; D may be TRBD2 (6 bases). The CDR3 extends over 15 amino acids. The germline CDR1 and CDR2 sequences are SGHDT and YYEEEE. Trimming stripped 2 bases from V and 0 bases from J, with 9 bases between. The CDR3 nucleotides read TGTGCCAGCAGCTTAGTGGGAGGCTCCTACAATGAGCAGTTCTTC. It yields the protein CASSLVGGSYNEQFF.

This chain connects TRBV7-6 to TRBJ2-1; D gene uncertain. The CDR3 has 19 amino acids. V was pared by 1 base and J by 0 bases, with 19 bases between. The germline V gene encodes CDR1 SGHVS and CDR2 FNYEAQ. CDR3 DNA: TGTGCCAGCAGCTTAGTAACTCGCGGTATCGCAAGCTCCTACAATGAGCAGTTCTTC. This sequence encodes CASSLVTRGIASSYNEQFF.

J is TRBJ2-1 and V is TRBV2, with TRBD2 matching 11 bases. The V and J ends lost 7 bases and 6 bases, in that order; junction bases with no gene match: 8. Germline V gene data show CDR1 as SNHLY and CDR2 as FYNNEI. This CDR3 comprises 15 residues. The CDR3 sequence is CASNLRGTSGNEQFF. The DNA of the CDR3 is TGTGCCAGCAACTTGCGGGGGACTAGCGGCAATGAGCAGTTCTTC.

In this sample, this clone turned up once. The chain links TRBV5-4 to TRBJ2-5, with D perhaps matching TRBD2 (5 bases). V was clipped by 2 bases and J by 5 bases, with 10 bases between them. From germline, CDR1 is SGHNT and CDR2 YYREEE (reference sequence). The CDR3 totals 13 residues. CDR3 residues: CASSLSGGETQYF. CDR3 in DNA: TGTGCCAGCAGCTTATCCGGCGGGGAGACCCAGTACTTC.

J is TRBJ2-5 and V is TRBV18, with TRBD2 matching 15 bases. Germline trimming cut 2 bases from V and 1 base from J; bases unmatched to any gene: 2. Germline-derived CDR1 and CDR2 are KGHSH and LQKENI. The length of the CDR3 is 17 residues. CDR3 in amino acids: CASSPGTSGGFQETQYF. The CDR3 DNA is TGTGCCAGCTCACCAGGGACTAGCGGGGGGTTCCAAGAGACCCAGTACTTC.

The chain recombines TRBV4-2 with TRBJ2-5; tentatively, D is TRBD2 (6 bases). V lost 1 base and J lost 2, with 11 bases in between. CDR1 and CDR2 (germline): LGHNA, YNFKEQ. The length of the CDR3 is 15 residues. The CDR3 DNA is TGTGCCAGCAGCCAAGCCGGGCGGGGTCAAGAGACCCAGTACTTC. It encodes CASSQAGRGQETQYF.

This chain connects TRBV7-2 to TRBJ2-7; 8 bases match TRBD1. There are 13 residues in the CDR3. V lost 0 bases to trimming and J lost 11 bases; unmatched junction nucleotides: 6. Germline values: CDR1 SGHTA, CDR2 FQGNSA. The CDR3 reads CASSLARTGLEYF. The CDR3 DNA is TGTGCCAGCAGCTTAGCCCGGACAGGGTTGGAGTACTTC.

The CDR3 DNA reads as TGTGCCAGCAGCTTAGCCGACAGAACCTACGAGCAGTACTTC. It is translated as CASSLADRTYEQYF. The V call is TRBV7-6, the J call TRBJ2-7; maybe TRBD1 (5 bases). The CDR3 runs to 14 residues. V was clipped by 0 bases and J by 2 bases, with 8 bases between them. Germline CDR1 reads SGHVS; CDR2 reads FNYEAQ.

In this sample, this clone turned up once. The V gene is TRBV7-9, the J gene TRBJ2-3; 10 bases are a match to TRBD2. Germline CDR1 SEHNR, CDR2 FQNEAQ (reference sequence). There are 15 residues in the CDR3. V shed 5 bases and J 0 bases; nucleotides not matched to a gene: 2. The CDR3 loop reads CASSPSGSSTDTQYF. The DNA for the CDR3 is TGTGCCAGCAGCCCTAGCGGGAGTAGCACAGATACGCAGTATTTT.

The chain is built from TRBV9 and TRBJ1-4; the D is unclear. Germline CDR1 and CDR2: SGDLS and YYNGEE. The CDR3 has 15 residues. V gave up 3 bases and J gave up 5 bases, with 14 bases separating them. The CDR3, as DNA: TGTGCCAGCAGCGGGGGAGGGAGCTTAAATGAAAAACTGTTTTTT. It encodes CASSGGGSLNEKLFF.

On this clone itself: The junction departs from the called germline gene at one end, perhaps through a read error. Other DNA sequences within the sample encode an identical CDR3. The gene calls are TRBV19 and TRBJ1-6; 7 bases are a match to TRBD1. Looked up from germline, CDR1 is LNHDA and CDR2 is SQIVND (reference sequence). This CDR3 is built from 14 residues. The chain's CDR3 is CASSAQGSNSPLHF. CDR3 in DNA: TGTGCCAGTAGCGCACAGGGGTCGAATTCCCCCCTCCACTTT.